Presented here are 4 T cell receptor beta chains from one specimen sequenced in a study of OX40 agonist ivuxolimab in advanced cancers. The protocol was immunoSEQ multiplex PCR, while the TCRdb copy is restricted to in-frame clones and leaves out a portion. The sample holds about 100,000 clones; roughly 91% are singletons and the top ten take about 1.5%. The sequencing here drew on CD4+ or CD8+ T cells sorted from blood, taken in a trial of the OX40 agonist ivuxolimab. These receptors all stem from an adult with an advanced solid tumor such as melanoma, head and neck, liver or kidney cancer.

In its sample, this clone was seen once. This sequence joins TRBV10-3 and TRBJ2-2; 7 bases map to TRBD2. With 6 bases clipped from V and 4 bases from J, the junction kept 11 bases outside the gene matches. The CDR3 has 16 amino acids. Looked up from germline, CDR1 is ENHRY and CDR2 is SYGVKD. The CDR3 coding sequence is TGTGCCATCAGACCAGTAGCGGGCCTATTCACCGGGGAGCTGTTTTTT. It encodes CAIRPVAGLFTGELFF.

The chain links TRBV6-1 to TRBJ2-7, with a tentative D call TRBD1 (6 bases). Trimming shortened V by 2 bases and J by 3 bases, and 8 bases separated the two germline ends. The CDR3 contains 13 residues. Looked up from germline, CDR1 is MNHNS and CDR2 is SASEGT. The CDR3 loop reads CASSESRGYEQYF. The CDR3 DNA follows: TGTGCCAGCAGTGAAAGCAGGGGCTACGAGCAGTACTTC.

The CDR3 spells CASSLNPVGAGNEQFF. The CDR3 DNA sequence: TGTGCCAGCTCACTCAACCCGGTAGGGGCCGGTAATGAGCAGTTCTTC. The J gene is TRBJ2-1, the V gene TRBV18; possibly TRBD1 for D (5 bases). CDR3 length: 16 amino acids. CDR1 is KGHSH, CDR2 LQKENI, per germline. V gave up 4 bases and J gave up 7 bases, with 20 bases separating them.

The chain employs TRBV18 and TRBJ2-3; D remains ambiguous. Trimming cost V 5 bases and J 3 bases, with 12 bases left between them. Per the germline V gene, CDR1 is KGHSH and CDR2 is LQKENI. This CDR3 has 14 residues. CDR3: CASSEDQVTDTQYF. The CDR3, as DNA: TGTGCCAGCTCAGAGGATCAGGTTACAGATACGCAGTATTTT.